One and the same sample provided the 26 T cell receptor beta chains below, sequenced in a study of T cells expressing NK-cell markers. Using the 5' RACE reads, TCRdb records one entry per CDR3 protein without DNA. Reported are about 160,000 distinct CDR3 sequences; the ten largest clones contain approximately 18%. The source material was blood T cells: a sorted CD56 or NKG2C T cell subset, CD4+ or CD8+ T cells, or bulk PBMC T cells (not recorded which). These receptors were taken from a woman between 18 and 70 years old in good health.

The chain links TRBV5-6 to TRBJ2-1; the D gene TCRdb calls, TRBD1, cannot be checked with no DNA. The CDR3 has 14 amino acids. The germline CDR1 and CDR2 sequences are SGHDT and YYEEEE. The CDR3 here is CASSQGQGGWEQFF.

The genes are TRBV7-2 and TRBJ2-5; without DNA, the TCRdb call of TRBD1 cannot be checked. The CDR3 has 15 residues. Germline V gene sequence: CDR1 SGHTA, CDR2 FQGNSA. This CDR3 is CASSPPDPWMETQYF.

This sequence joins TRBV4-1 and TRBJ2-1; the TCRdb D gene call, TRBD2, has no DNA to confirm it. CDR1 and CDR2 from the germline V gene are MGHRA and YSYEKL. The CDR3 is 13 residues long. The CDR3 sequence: CASSQDSEDEQFF.

The chain's CDR3 is CSAREGTVTDTQYF. The chain joins TRBV20-1 to TRBJ2-3; TCRdb's D call, TRBD1, is unchecked because there is no DNA. The CDR3 has 14 amino acids. Germline lookup yields CDR1 DFQATT and CDR2 SNEGSKA (reference sequence).

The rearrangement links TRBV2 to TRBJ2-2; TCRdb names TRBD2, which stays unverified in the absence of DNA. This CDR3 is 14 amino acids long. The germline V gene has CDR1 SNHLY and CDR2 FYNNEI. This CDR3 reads CASERGSNTGELFF. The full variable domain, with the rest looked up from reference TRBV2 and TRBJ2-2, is EPEVTQTPSHQVTQMGQEVILRCVPISNHLYFYWYRQILGQKVEFLVSFYNNEISEKSEIFDDQFSVERPDGSNFTLKIRSTKLEDSAMYFCASERGSNTGELFFGEGSRLTVL.

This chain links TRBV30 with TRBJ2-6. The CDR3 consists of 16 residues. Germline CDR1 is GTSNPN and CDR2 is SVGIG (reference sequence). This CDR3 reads CAWSKWGTPGANVLTF.

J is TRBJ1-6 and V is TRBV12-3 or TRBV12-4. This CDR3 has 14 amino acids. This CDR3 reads CASSIWVGNSPLHF.

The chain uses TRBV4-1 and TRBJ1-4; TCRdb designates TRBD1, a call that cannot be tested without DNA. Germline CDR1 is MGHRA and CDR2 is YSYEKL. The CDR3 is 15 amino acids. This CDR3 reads CASSTPGVRVEKLFF.

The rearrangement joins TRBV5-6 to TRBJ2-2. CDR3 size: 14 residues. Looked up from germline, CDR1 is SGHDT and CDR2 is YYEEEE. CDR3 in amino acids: CASSWDIYTGELFF.

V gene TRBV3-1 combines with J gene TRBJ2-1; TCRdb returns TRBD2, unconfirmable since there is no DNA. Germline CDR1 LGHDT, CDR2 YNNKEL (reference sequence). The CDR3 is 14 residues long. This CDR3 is CASSPYSGRAAQFF.

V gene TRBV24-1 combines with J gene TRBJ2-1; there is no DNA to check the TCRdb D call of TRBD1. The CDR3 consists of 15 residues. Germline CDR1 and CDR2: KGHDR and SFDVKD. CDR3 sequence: CATSAGRVSMDEQFF.

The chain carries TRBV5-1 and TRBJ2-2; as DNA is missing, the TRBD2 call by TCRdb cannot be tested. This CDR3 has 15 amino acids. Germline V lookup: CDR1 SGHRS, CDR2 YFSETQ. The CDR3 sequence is CATQRGAQNTGELFF. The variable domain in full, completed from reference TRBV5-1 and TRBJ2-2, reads KAGVTQTPRYLIKTRGQQVTLSCSPISGHRSVSWYQQTPGQGLQFLFEYFSETQRNKGNFPGRFSGRQFSNSRSEMNVSTLELGDSALYLCATQRGAQNTGELFFGEGSRLTVL.

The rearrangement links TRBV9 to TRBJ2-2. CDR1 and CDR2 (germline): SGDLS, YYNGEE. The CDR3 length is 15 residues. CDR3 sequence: CASSVGSVNTGELFF.

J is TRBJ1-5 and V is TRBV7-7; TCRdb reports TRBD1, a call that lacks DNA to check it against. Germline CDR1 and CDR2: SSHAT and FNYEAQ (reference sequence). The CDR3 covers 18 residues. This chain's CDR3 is CASSSSTAWNGRSQPQHF.

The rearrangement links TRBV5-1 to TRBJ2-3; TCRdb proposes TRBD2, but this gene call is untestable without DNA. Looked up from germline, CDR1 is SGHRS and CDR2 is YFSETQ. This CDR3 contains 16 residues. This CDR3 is CASSLNNLAGADTQYF.

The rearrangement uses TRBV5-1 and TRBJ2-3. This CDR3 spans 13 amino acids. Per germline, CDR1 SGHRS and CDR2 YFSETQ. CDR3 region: CASSSYQTDTQYF.

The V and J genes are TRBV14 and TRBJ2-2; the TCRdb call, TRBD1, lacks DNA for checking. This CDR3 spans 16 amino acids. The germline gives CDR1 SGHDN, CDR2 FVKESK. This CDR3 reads CASSKRVRANTGELFF.

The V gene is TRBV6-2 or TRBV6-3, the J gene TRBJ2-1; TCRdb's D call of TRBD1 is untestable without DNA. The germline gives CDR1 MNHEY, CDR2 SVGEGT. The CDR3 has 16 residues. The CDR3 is CASRDRVLSSYNEQFF.

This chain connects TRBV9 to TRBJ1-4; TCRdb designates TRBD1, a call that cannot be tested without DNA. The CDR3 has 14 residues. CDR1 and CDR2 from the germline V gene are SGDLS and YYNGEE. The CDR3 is CASSETGRYEKLFF. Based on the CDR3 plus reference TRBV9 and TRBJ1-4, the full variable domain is DSGVTQTPKHLITATGQRVTLRCSPRSGDLSVYWYQQSLDQGLQFLIQYYNGEERAKGNILERFSAQQFPDLHSELNLSSLELGDSALYFCASSETGRYEKLFFGSGTQLSVL.

CDR3 amino acids: CASTSGTRAQETQYF. The chain couples TRBV7-2 to TRBJ2-5; TCRdb gives TRBD2 as the D gene, but with no DNA this cannot be confirmed. Germline CDR1 and CDR2: SGHTA and FQGNSA. The CDR3 has 15 amino acids.

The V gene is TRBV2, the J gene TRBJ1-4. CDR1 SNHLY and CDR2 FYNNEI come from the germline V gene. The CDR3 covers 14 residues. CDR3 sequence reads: CASTNRPTNEKLFF.

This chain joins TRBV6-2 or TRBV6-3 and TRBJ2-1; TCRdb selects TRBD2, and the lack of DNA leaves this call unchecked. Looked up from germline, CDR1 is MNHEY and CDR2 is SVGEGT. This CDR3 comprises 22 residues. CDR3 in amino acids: CASSYSRVVPIAGVNSYNEQFF.

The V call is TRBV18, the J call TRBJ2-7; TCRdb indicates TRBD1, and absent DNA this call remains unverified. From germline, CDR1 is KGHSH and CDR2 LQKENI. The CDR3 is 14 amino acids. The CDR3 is CASSPDPGINEQYF.

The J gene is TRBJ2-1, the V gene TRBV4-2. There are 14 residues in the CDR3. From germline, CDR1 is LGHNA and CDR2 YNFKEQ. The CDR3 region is CASSQRVPNNEQFF.

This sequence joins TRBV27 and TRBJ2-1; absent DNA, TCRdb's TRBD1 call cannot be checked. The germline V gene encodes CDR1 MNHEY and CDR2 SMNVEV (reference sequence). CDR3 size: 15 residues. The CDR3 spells CASSPRGSQTNEQFF.

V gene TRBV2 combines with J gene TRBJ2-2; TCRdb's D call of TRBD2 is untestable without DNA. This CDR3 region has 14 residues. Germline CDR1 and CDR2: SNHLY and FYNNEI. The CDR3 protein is CASSAGGRSGELFF.